These 19 T cell receptor beta chains were all obtained from the same sample, sequenced in a study of T cells in narcolepsy. The assay was immunoSEQ multiplex PCR, and TCRdb's table has in-frame clones only and misses some. The table includes under 35,000 clones, 80% to 90% detected once. The sequenced sample was memory (CD45RA-) CD4+ T cells from blood. These TCRs come from a human donor in good health.

The chain recombines TRBV5-6 with TRBJ1-1; D not resolved. Trimming left V 2 bases short and J 0 bases short, with 11 bases between. The V gene's germline CDR1 is SGHDT and CDR2 YYEEEE. The CDR3 covers 15 residues. CDR3 sequence: CASSFIEGLNTEAFF. The DNA for the CDR3 is TGTGCCAGCAGCTTCATTGAGGGATTGAACACTGAAGCTTTCTTT.

The J gene is TRBJ2-7, the V gene TRBV19, with D uncertain. Trimming removed 2 bases from V and 0 bases from J, with 11 bases in between. CDR1 is LNHDA, CDR2 SQIVND, per germline (reference sequence). This CDR3 comprises 15 residues. The CDR3 sequence is CASSIYGSSSYEQYF. In DNA form, the CDR3 reads TGTGCCAGTAGTATATATGGGTCGAGCTCCTACGAGCAGTACTTC. The whole variable domain, filled in from reference TRBV19 and TRBJ2-7, reads DGGITQSPKYLFRKEGQNVTLSCEQNLNHDAMYWYRQDPGQGLRLIYYSQIVNDFQKGDIAEGYSVSREKKESFPLTVTSAQKNPTAFYLCASSIYGSSSYEQYFGPGTRLTVT.

The chain joins TRBV5-4 to TRBJ1-2; no reliable D call. V was pared by 2 bases and J by 8 bases, with 16 bases between. CDR1 and CDR2 from the germline V gene are SGHNT and YYREEE (reference sequence). The CDR3 covers 14 residues. The CDR3 nucleotides read TGTGCCAGCAGCTTTATAGGGAAAGTGGGAGGCTACACCTTC. Translating it yields CASSFIGKVGGYTF.

J is TRBJ1-1 and V is TRBV25-1; D is possibly TRBD1 (5 bases). Per germline, CDR1 MGHDK and CDR2 SYGVNS. This CDR3 is built from 15 residues. Trimming pared 1 base from V and 4 bases from J, leaving 13 bases between. The CDR3 DNA sequence: TGTGCCAGCAGTGAATCGAAGGGGAGGTTCACTGAAGCTTTCTTT. It codes for CASSESKGRFTEAFF.

The chain uses TRBV28 and TRBJ2-5; D not certain. Trimming pared 6 bases from V and 1 base from J, leaving 15 bases between. The CDR3 runs 15 residues. Germline V lookup: CDR1 MDHEN, CDR2 SYDVKM. The CDR3 DNA follows: TGTGCCAGCAGCCTAGGATCAGTCGGCCAAGAGACCCAGTACTTC. Its translation is CASSLGSVGQETQYF. The whole variable domain, filled in from reference TRBV28 and TRBJ2-5, reads DVKVTQSSRYLVKRTGEKVFLECVQDMDHENMFWYRQDPGLGLRLIYFSYDVKMKEKGDIPEGYSVSREKKERFSLILESASTNQTSMYLCASSLGSVGQETQYFGPGTRLLVL.

Concerning this clone itself: Germline and junction disagree at one end, which may indicate a read error. The V and J genes are TRBV4-3 and TRBJ2-5, with TRBD2 as a possible D gene (5 bases). The CDR3 spans 17 residues. The germline V gene has CDR1 LGHNA and CDR2 YSLEER. CDR3 DNA: TGCGTCAGCAGCCAAGAGGTTTTAGGAGCGGCCCAAGAGACCCAGTACTTC. This encodes CVSSQEVLGAAQETQYF.

This clone was seen only once. J is TRBJ2-3 and V is TRBV5-6, with D tentatively TRBD1 (5 bases). V was pared by 0 bases and J by 1 base, with 12 bases between. The CDR3 loop spans 16 amino acids. Germline V lookup: CDR1 SGHDT, CDR2 YYEEEE. CDR3: CASSLARATRTDTQYF. The CDR3 nucleotides are TGTGCCAGCAGCTTGGCCAGGGCCACCCGCACAGATACGCAGTATTTT.

The gene calls are TRBV5-1 and TRBJ1-1, with D uncertain. The CDR3 length is 14 residues. The V gene's germline CDR1 is SGHRS and CDR2 YFSETQ. V was clipped by 2 bases and J by 1 base, with 9 bases between them. Here the CDR3 DNA reads TGCGCCAGCAGCTTCGCCGGGCGGAACACTGAAGCTTTCTTT. It translates to CASSFAGRNTEAFF.

V is TRBV6-1 and J is TRBJ1-1, with D possibly being TRBD1 (6 bases). CDR1 and CDR2 (germline): MNHNS, SASEGT. This CDR3 has 13 amino acids. The V end lost 6 bases, the J end lost 1 base, and 9 bases lay between the germline ends. As DNA, the CDR3 is TGTGCCAGCAGAGGACAGCCGAACACTGAAGCTTTCTTT. Translation gives CASRGQPNTEAFF.

This chain links TRBV7-8 with TRBJ1-2; no clear D gene. Germline CDR1 is SGHVS and CDR2 is FQNEAQ. V was clipped by 5 bases and J by 1 base, with 11 bases between them. There are 14 residues in the CDR3. The DNA of the CDR3 is TGTGCCAGCAGCGCTCCCACAGTTAACTATGGCTACACCTTC. As protein: CASSAPTVNYGYTF.

This chain joins TRBV5-1 and TRBJ2-7; D is possibly TRBD1 (6 bases). The CDR3 spans 14 residues. Trimming removed 3 bases from V and 1 base from J, with 11 bases in between. Per the germline V gene, CDR1 is SGHRS and CDR2 is YFSETQ. CDR3 bases: TGCGCCAGCAGCTCGGACAGCGTATCCTACGAGCAGTACTTC. The encoded protein is CASSSDSVSYEQYF.

This rearrangement joins TRBV7-2 to TRBJ2-3; TRBD2 matches 12 bases. The V and J ends lost 5 bases and 5 bases, in that order; junction bases with no gene match: 8. Germline loops: CDR1 SGHTA, CDR2 FQGNSA. The CDR3 runs to 16 residues. The CDR3 DNA is TGTGCCAGCAGCCCTTACCCGGGACTAGCGGGAGATACGCAGTATTTT. It specifies CASSPYPGLAGDTQYF.

This chain uses TRBV25-1 with TRBJ2-7; D is unclear. Germline lookup yields CDR1 MGHDK and CDR2 SYGVNS. V lost 7 bases to trimming and J lost 2 bases, with 15 bases between them. This CDR3 contains 14 residues. CDR3 DNA: TGTGCCAGCAAAACAAGGACCGAACCCTACGAGCAGTACTTC. Its protein is CASKTRTEPYEQYF.

The chain couples TRBV28 to TRBJ1-4; the match to TRBD1 covers 7 bases. The V segment lost 3 bases and the J segment 5 bases; nucleotides outside the gene matches: 6. Germline CDR1 is MDHEN and CDR2 is SYDVKM. The CDR3 extends over 15 amino acids. DNA of the CDR3: TGTGCCAGCAGTTTGCGGACAGGAGGAAATGAAAAACTGTTTTTT. Translation gives CASSLRTGGNEKLFF.

This chain uses TRBV11-2 with TRBJ1-1; no definite D call. The CDR3 extends over 13 amino acids. CDR1 and CDR2 from the germline V gene are SGHAT and FQNNGV. V lost 5 bases to trimming and J lost 0 bases, with 7 bases between them. For the CDR3, the DNA is TGTGCCAGCAGCCGGCCTGTGAACACTGAAGCTTTCTTT. Translation: CASSRPVNTEAFF.

V and J are TRBV14 and TRBJ1-1; possibly TRBD1 for D (5 bases). The germline V and J ends were trimmed by 4 bases and 2 bases, with 17 bases remaining between them. The CDR3 is 16 residues long. CDR1 and CDR2 (germline): SGHDN, FVKESK. CDR3 residues: CASSPGGRGRNTEAFF. The DNA of the CDR3 is TGTGCCAGCAGCCCAGGAGGAAGGGGCAGAAACACTGAAGCTTTCTTT.

The J gene is TRBJ1-5, the V gene TRBV19, with unresolved D. The CDR3 sequence is 13 residues long. Trimming removed 6 bases at V and 3 bases at J, with 9 bases between. Germline V gene data show CDR1 as LNHDA and CDR2 as SQIVND (reference sequence). In DNA, the CDR3 is TGTGCCAGTAGCCGACGGACCAATCAGCCCCAGCATTTT. The encoded protein is CASSRRTNQPQHF. Drawing the rest from reference TRBV19 and TRBJ1-5, the complete variable domain is DGGITQSPKYLFRKEGQNVTLSCEQNLNHDAMYWYRQDPGQGLRLIYYSQIVNDFQKGDIAEGYSVSREKKESFPLTVTSAQKNPTAFYLCASSRRTNQPQHFGDGTRLSIL.

This chain links TRBV19 with TRBJ1-2; D is undetermined. Trimming took off 9 bases at V and 4 bases at J, with 9 bases between the two ends. CDR3 length: 11 amino acids. CDR1 is LNHDA, CDR2 SQIVND, per germline (reference sequence). The DNA for the CDR3 is TGTGCCAGCTTCCGGGGCTATGGCTACACCTTC. This encodes CASFRGYGYTF.

There are a few counts of this clone. This chain uses TRBV27 with TRBJ2-7; D remains ambiguous. Germline lookup yields CDR1 MNHEY and CDR2 SMNVEV (reference sequence). This CDR3 has 16 amino acids. Deletions cut 0 bases from V and 4 bases from J, with 16 bases between. The DNA of the CDR3 is TGTGCCAGCAGTTTATCTTCCCCGCGACTTCGATACGAGCAGTACTTC. Translation gives CASSLSSPRLRYEQYF.